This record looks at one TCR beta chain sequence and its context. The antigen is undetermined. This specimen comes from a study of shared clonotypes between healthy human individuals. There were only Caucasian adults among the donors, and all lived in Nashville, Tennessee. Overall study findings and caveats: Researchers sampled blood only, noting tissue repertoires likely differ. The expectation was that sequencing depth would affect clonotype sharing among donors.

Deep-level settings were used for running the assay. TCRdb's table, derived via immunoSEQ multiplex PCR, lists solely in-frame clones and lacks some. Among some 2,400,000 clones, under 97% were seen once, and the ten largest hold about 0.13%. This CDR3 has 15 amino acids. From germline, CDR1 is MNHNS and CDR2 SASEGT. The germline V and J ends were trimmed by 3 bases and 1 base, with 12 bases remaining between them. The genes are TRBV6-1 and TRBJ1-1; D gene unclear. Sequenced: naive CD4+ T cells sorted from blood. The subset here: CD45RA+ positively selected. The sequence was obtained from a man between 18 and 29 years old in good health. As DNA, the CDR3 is TGTGCCAGCAGTGACACCCATTGGTCGAACACTGAAGCTTTCTTT. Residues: CASSDTHWSNTEAFF.